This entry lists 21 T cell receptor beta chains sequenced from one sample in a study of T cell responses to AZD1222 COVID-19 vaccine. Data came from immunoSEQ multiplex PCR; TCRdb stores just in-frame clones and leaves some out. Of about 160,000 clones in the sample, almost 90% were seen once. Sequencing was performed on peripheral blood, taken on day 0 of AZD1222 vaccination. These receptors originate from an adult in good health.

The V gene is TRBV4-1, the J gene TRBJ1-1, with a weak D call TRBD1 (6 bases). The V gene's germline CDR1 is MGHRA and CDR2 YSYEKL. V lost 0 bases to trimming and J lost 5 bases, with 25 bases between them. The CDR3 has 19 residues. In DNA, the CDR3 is TGCGCCAGCAGCCAAGATAGATCGGAAGTGGGGAGAGGGGGGACTGAAGCTTTCTTT. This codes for CASSQDRSEVGRGGTEAFF.

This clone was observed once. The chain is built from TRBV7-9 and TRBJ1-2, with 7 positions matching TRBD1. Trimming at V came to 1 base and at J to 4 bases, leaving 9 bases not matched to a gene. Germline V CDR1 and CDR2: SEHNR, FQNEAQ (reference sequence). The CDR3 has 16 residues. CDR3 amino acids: CASSLGILTGAYGYTF. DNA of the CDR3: TGTGCCAGCAGCTTAGGGATTTTAACAGGGGCCTATGGCTACACCTTC.

CDR3 in DNA: TGCGCCAGCAATAACGGGGGCAACTACGAGCAGTACTTC. The encoded protein is CASNNGGNYEQYF. The V and J genes are TRBV5-1 and TRBJ2-7; D tentatively fits TRBD1 or TRBD2 (6 bases each). Trimming cost V 6 bases and J 3 bases, with 13 bases left between them. The CDR3 is made up of 13 amino acids. Germline CDR1 is SGHRS and CDR2 is YFSETQ.

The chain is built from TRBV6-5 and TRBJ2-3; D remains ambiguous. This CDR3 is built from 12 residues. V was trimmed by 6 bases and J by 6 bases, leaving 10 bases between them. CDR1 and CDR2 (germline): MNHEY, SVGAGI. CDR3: CASRLDVDTQYF. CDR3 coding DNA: TGTGCCAGCAGGTTAGACGTGGATACGCAGTATTTT.

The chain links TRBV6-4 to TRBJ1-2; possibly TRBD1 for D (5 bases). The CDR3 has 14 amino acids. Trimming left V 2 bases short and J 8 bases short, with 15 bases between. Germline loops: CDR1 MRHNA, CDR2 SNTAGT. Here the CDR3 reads CASSDTDRGGGYTF. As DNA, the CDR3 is TGTGCCAGCAGTGACACCGACAGAGGAGGCGGCTACACCTTC.

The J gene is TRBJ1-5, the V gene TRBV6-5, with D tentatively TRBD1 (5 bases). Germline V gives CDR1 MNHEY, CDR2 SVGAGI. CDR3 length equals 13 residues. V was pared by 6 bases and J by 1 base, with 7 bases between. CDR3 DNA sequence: TGTGCCAGCAGGAGGGACAGCAATCAGCCCCAGCATTTT. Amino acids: CASRRDSNQPQHF.

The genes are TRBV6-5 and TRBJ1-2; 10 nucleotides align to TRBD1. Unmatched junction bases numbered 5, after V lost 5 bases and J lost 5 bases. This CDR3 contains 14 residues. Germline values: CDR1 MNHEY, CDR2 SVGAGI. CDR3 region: CASSRGTGAYGYTF. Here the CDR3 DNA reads TGTGCCAGCAGTAGGGGGACAGGGGCTTATGGCTACACCTTC.

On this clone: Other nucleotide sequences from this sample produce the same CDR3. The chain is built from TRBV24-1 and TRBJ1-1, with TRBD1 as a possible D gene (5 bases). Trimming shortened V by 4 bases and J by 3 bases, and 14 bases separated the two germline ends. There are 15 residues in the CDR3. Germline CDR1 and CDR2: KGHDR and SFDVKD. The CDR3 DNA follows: TGTGCCACCAGTGACCCGGGGACCGGGGACACTGAAGCTTTCTTT. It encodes CATSDPGTGDTEAFF.

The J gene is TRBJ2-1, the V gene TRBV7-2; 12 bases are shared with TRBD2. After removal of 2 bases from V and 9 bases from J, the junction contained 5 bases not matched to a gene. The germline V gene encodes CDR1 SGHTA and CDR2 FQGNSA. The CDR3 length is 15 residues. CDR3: CASSLLTSGRAEQFF. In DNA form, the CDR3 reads TGTGCCAGCAGCTTACTGACTAGCGGGAGAGCTGAGCAGTTCTTC.

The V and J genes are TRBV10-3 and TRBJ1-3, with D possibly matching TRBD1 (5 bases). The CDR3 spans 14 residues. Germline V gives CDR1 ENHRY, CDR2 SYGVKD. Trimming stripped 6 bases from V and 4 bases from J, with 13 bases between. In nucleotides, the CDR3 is TGTGCCATCAGCCTGCCGGGGGGAGGAAACACCATATATTTT. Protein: CAISLPGGGNTIYF.

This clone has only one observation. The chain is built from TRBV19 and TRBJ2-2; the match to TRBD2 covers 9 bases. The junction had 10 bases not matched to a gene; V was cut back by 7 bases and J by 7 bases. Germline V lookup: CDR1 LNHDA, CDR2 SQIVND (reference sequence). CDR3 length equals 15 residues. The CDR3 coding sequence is TGTGCCAGTACAGGGCTAGCGGGGTGGGTCGGGGAGCTGTTTTTT. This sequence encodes CASTGLAGWVGELFF.

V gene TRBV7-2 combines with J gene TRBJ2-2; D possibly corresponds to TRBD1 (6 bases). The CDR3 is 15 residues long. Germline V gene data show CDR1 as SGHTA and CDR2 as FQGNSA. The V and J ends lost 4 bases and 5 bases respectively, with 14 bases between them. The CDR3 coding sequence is TGTGCCAGCAGCTCTACGGGCAGGGGTACCGGGGAGCTGTTTTTT. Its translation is CASSSTGRGTGELFF.

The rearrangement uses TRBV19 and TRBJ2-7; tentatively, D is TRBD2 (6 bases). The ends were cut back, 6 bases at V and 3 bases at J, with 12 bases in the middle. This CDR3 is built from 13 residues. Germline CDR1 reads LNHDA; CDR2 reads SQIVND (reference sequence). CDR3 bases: TGTGCCAGTAGCATGGGAGCGGGCTACGAGCAGTACTTC. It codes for CASSMGAGYEQYF.

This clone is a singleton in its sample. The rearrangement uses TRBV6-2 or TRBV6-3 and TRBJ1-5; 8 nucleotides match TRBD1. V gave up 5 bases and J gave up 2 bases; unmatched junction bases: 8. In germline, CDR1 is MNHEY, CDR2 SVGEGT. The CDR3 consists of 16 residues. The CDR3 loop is CASSTGQGNGNQPQHF. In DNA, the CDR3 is TGTGCCAGCAGTACCGGACAGGGTAATGGCAATCAGCCCCAGCATTTT.

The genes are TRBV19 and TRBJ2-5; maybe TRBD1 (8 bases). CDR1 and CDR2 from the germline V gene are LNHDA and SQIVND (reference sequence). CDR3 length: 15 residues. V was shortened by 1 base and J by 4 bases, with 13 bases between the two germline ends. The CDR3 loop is CASSIADREGETQYF. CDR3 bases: TGTGCCAGTAGTATAGCGGACAGGGAGGGAGAGACCCAGTACTTC.

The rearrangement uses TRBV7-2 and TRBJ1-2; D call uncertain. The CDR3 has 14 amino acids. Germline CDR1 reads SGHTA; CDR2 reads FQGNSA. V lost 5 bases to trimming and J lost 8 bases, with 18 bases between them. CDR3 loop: CASSEPTVPRGYTF. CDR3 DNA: TGTGCCAGCAGCGAGCCGACGGTACCGCGGGGCTACACCTTC.

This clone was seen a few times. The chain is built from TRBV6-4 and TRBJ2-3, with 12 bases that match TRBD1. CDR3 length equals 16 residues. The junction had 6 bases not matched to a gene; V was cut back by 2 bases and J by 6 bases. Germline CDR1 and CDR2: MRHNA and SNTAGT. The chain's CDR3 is CASSDGTGGGLDTQYF. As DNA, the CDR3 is TGTGCCAGCAGTGACGGGACAGGGGGCGGCCTCGATACGCAGTATTTT.

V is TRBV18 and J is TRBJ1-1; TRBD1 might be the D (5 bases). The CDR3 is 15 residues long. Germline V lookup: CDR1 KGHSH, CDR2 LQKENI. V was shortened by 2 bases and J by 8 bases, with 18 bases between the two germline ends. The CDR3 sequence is CASSPVGTAIQEAFF. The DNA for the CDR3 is TGTGCCAGCTCACCAGTCGGGACGGCGATTCAGGAAGCTTTCTTT.

The CDR3, as DNA: TGTGCCAGCAGTGGGGGACAGGGGGCCAAAAACATTCAGTACTTC. Amino acid sequence: CASSGGQGAKNIQYF. This chain joins TRBV25-1 and TRBJ2-4, with 10 bases aligning to TRBD1. Trimming removed 4 bases from V and 1 base from J; junction bases left unmatched: 1. Germline CDR1 is MGHDK and CDR2 is SYGVNS. The CDR3 totals 15 residues. Combining the CDR3 with reference TRBV25-1 and TRBJ2-4 gives the whole variable domain EADIYQTPRYLVIGTGKKITLECSQTMGHDKMYWYQQDPGMELHLIHYSYGVNSTEKGDLSSESTVSRIRTEHFPLTLESARPSHTSQYLCASSGGQGAKNIQYFGAGTRLSVL.

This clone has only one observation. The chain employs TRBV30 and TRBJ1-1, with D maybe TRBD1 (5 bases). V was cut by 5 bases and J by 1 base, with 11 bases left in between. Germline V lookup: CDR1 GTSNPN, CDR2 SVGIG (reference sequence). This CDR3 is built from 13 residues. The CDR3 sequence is CAWVGQTNTEAFF. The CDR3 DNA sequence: TGTGCCTGGGTGGGGCAGACGAACACTGAAGCTTTCTTT.

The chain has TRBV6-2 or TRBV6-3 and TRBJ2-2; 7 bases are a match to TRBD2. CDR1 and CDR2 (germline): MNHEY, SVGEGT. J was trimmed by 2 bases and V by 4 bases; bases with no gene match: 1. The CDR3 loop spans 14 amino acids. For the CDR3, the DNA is TGTGCCAGCAGTTGGGGGGGAAACACCGGGGAGCTGTTTTTT. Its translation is CASSWGGNTGELFF.